This T cell receptor (beta chain) emerged from a study of blood T cell repertoires in COVID-19. For the study at large: Some COVID-19 samples were acute and others convalescent; all came from the United States, Italy and Spain.

Clones were sequenced by immunoSEQ multiplex PCR, and TCRdb holds only the in-frame ones, with some missing. The repertoire consists of about 210,000 clones, with around 85% occurring once and the leading ten covering around 0.7%. CDR1 is SEHNR and CDR2 is FQNEAQ in the germline V gene (reference sequence). V shed 4 bases and J 1 base; nucleotides not matched to a gene: 4. The CDR3 contains 14 residues. Sequencing input: peripheral blood. The clonotype originates from a man aged 35 to 55 with acute or convalescent COVID-19. V usage is TRBV7-9 and J usage is TRBJ2-7; the match to TRBD1 covers 7 bases. The CDR3 protein is CASSSGTESYEQYF. Here the CDR3 DNA reads TGTGCCAGCAGCTCCGGGACAGAGTCCTACGAGCAGTACTTC.